One sample yielded the 21 T cell receptor beta chains listed below, sequenced in a study of OX40 agonist ivuxolimab in advanced cancers. TCRdb keeps only in-frame clones here, not all; method: immunoSEQ multiplex PCR. The sample yields 40,000 or so clones, approximately 88% seen once. Here the sequenced sample was CD4+ or CD8+ T cells sorted from blood, taken in a trial of the OX40 agonist ivuxolimab. These receptor sequences come from an adult with an advanced solid tumor such as melanoma, head and neck, liver or kidney cancer.

V usage is TRBV2 and J usage is TRBJ2-2; TRBD2 might be the D (6 bases). V was shortened by 0 bases and J by 0 bases, with 14 bases between the two germline ends. This CDR3 has 18 residues. The germline gives CDR1 SNHLY, CDR2 FYNNEI. The CDR3 spells CASSEAPAGLSNTGELFF. CDR3 in DNA: TGTGCCAGCAGTGAAGCACCCGCGGGACTTTCGAACACCGGGGAGCTGTTTTTT.

This clone appeared once. The CDR3 nucleotides are TGTGCCAGCAGTACCACAGGGGTGGGCACAGATACGCAGTATTTT. It encodes CASSTTGVGTDTQYF. This chain connects TRBV6-4 to TRBJ2-3; TRBD1 aligns across 7 bases. Germline lookup yields CDR1 MRHNA and CDR2 SNTAGT. The CDR3 is 15 amino acids. V lost 5 bases and J lost 1; bases outside the gene matches: 6.

The chain is built from TRBV28 and TRBJ1-4; tentatively, D is TRBD1 (5 bases). Germline V gene sequence: CDR1 MDHEN, CDR2 SYDVKM. V was cut by 1 base and J by 5 bases, with 14 bases left in between. The length of the CDR3 is 16 residues. In DNA form, the CDR3 reads TGTGCCAGCAGTTTATCGGGGCAGGGCCTAAATGAAAAACTGTTTTTT. Amino acid sequence: CASSLSGQGLNEKLFF. Filled out from reference TRBV28 and TRBJ1-4, the complete variable domain reads DVKVTQSSRYLVKRTGEKVFLECVQDMDHENMFWYRQDPGLGLRLIYFSYDVKMKEKGDIPEGYSVSREKKERFSLILESASTNQTSMYLCASSLSGQGLNEKLFFGSGTQLSVL.

V and J are TRBV6-5 and TRBJ1-2; a weak D match, TRBD1 (5 bases). The CDR3 totals 12 residues. Germline V gives CDR1 MNHEY, CDR2 SVGAGI. The ends were cut back, 6 bases at V and 6 bases at J, with 11 bases in the middle. CDR3 sequence reads: CASSQGTDGYTF. The CDR3 DNA sequence: TGTGCCAGCAGCCAGGGTACGGATGGCTACACCTTC.

J is TRBJ2-1 and V is TRBV28, with D perhaps assigned TRBD1 or TRBD2 (5 bases each). The V gene lost 6 bases and the J gene lost 7 bases, with 19 bases spanning the gap. The CDR3 totals 15 residues. Germline V gene lookup returns CDR1 MDHEN and CDR2 SYDVKM. The CDR3 bases are TGTGCCAGCAGGAACTCCGGGGCCTTATGGAATGAGCAGTTCTTC. Translation gives CASRNSGALWNEQFF.

CDR3 sequence: CASSEGVGGAYEQYF. Here the CDR3 DNA reads TGTGCCAGCAGTGAAGGGGTCGGGGGGGCCTACGAGCAGTACTTC. The V gene is TRBV6-1, the J gene TRBJ2-5; 8 bases match TRBD2. The last part of the DNA fits TRBJ2-7 better; the J call may be wrong. Germline V gene lookup returns CDR1 MNHNS and CDR2 SASEGT. The CDR3 is made up of 15 amino acids.

Only a few counts were recorded for this clone. This chain links TRBV6-5 with TRBJ1-5; D gene ambiguous. The V gene's germline CDR1 is MNHEY and CDR2 SVGAGI. The CDR3 loop spans 14 amino acids. Trimming took off 6 bases at V and 4 bases at J, with 13 bases between the two ends. This chain's CDR3 is CASRATGGNQPQHF. The CDR3, as DNA: TGTGCCAGCAGAGCGACGGGCGGGAATCAGCCCCAGCATTTT.

This chain uses TRBV6-5 with TRBJ1-4; the D gene is possibly TRBD1 (5 bases). The CDR3 loop spans 14 amino acids. The germline V gene encodes CDR1 MNHEY and CDR2 SVGAGI. The V and J ends lost 6 bases and 1 base respectively, with 9 bases between them. Here the CDR3 DNA reads TGTGCCAGCAGACAGGACGTAACTAATGAAAAACTGTTTTTT. Protein sequence: CASRQDVTNEKLFF.

The chain joins TRBV7-2 to TRBJ2-1; D call uncertain. The CDR3 contains 12 residues. Trimming took off 2 bases at V and 10 bases at J, with 9 bases between the two ends. From germline, CDR1 is SGHTA and CDR2 FQGNSA. In DNA form, the CDR3 reads TGTGCCAGCAGCTTATCTGGGCCAGAGCAGTTCTTC. Amino acid sequence: CASSLSGPEQFF.

The rearrangement links TRBV10-2 to TRBJ2-7; D call uncertain. The CDR3 is made up of 13 amino acids. Germline assignment: CDR1 WSHSY and CDR2 SAAADI. The germline V and J ends were trimmed by 5 bases and 2 bases, with 10 bases remaining between them. The CDR3 region has the DNA TGCGCCAGCAGTTTAGACGGAGCCTACGAGCAGTACGTC. Its translation is CASSLDGAYEQYV.

CDR3 residues: CASSLASGGQETQYF. DNA of the CDR3: TGTGCCAGCAGCTTGGCGTCCGGGGGGCAAGAGACCCAGTACTTC. The chain joins TRBV5-8 to TRBJ2-5; 7 bases match TRBD2. CDR3 length equals 15 residues. Trimming removed 0 bases from V and 2 bases from J; junction bases left unmatched: 4. Looked up from germline, CDR1 is SGHTS and CDR2 is YDEGEE.

This chain uses TRBV7-3 with TRBJ2-3, with TRBD2 identical over 13 bases. With 8 bases clipped from V and 6 bases from J, the junction kept 8 bases outside the gene matches. The CDR3 length is 15 residues. Per the germline V gene, CDR1 is SGHTA and CDR2 is FQGTGA. As DNA, the CDR3 is TGTGCCAGCTCCCGACTAGCGGGGGGATCGGATACGCAGTATTTT. Residues: CASSRLAGGSDTQYF.

The chain combines TRBV7-3 with TRBJ2-3; 12 bases agree with TRBD2. J gave up 0 bases and V 2 bases, and 6 bases lay outside the gene matches. CDR1 is SGHTA, CDR2 FQGTGA, per germline. The CDR3 has 18 residues. This CDR3 is CASSLSSGGAVSTDTQYF. The CDR3 bases are TGTGCCAGCAGCTTATCTAGCGGGGGGGCCGTTAGCACAGATACGCAGTATTTT.

This sequence joins TRBV6-5 and TRBJ1-2; no definite D call. With 3 bases removed from V and 6 bases from J, the gap between germline ends came to 14 bases. CDR3 length: 14 amino acids. Germline CDR1 and CDR2: MNHEY and SVGAGI. CDR3 bases: TGTGCCAGCAGTTATTCAGCCACTTATAATGGCTACACCTTC. Amino acid sequence: CASSYSATYNGYTF.

The V call is TRBV29-1, the J call TRBJ2-3; D remains ambiguous. The CDR3 loop spans 14 amino acids. Germline CDR1 and CDR2: SQVTM and ANQGSEA. V dropped 6 bases and J dropped 2 bases, with 15 bases sitting between them. The CDR3 DNA is TGCAGCGTCTCGGACGAGATCTTCACAGATACGCAGTATTTT. As protein: CSVSDEIFTDTQYF.

This rearrangement joins TRBV29-1 to TRBJ2-3, with no clear D. Germline V CDR1 and CDR2: SQVTM, ANQGSEA. This CDR3 contains 13 residues. The germline V and J ends were trimmed by 2 bases and 0 bases, with 6 bases remaining between them. CDR3 in DNA: TGCAGCGTTGAAAGAACTAGCACAGATACGCAGTATTTT. Residues: CSVERTSTDTQYF.

V is TRBV10-3 and J is TRBJ2-1, with D possibly being TRBD1 (5 bases). There are 13 residues in the CDR3. V was pared by 4 bases and J by 6 bases, with 10 bases between. Germline CDR1 is ENHRY and CDR2 is SYGVKD. CDR3 protein: CAISGEGVNEQFF. The DNA for the CDR3 is TGTGCCATCAGTGGGGAAGGGGTCAATGAGCAGTTCTTC.

This chain joins TRBV5-6 and TRBJ2-7; D call uncertain. Germline V CDR1 and CDR2: SGHDT, YYEEEE. The CDR3 totals 15 residues. V was trimmed by 3 bases and J by 0 bases, leaving 13 bases between them. The CDR3 region is CASSSDRRSSYEQYV. The CDR3 coding sequence is TGTGCCAGCAGCTCCGACCGGAGAAGCTCCTACGAGCAGTACGTC.

V and J are TRBV27 and TRBJ1-5; D unresolved. Germline V CDR1 and CDR2: MNHEY, SMNVEV (reference sequence). V dropped 6 bases and J dropped 4 bases, with 10 bases sitting between them. The length of the CDR3 is 13 residues. The CDR3 DNA follows: TGTGCCAGCAGCTGGGCAGAGAATCAGCCCCAGCATTTT. The encoded protein is CASSWAENQPQHF.

This chain links TRBV7-2 with TRBJ2-2; D is uncertain. This CDR3 is built from 12 residues. V lost 5 bases, J lost 4 bases, and 5 bases lay in between. Germline-derived CDR1 and CDR2 are SGHTA and FQGNSA. CDR3 region: CASSTPTGELFF. The CDR3 DNA follows: TGTGCCAGCAGCACCCCCACCGGGGAGCTGTTTTTT.

This rearrangement joins TRBV5-8 to TRBJ2-2; 10 bases map to TRBD1. Germline trimming cut 1 base from V and 5 bases from J; bases unmatched to any gene: 11. The CDR3 consists of 18 residues. Germline loops: CDR1 SGHTS, CDR2 YDEGEE. The CDR3 coding sequence is TGTGCCAGCAGCTTGTTCAGCGGGACAGGGGTCCGAACCGGGGAGCTGTTTTTT. This codes for CASSLFSGTGVRTGELFF.